The 31 T cell receptor beta chains below all came from one sample that was sequenced in a study of blood T cell repertoires in COVID-19. Some clones are missing from TCRdb's copy, which holds only in-frame ones; the method was immunoSEQ multiplex PCR. The data contain 50,000 to 75,000 clones, 80% to 95% of them singletons. What was sequenced was peripheral blood. These receptors all come from a man aged 50 to 59 with active COVID-19.

The chain links TRBV27 to TRBJ2-7; TRBD2 might be the D (5 bases). Per germline, CDR1 MNHEY and CDR2 SMNVEV (reference sequence). Trimming removed 6 bases at V and 1 base at J, with 10 bases between. The CDR3 consists of 13 residues. Written as DNA, the CDR3 is TGTGCCAGCAGGAGCGGACTTTCCTACGAGCAGTACTTC. This sequence encodes CASRSGLSYEQYF.

The J gene is TRBJ2-2, the V gene TRBV9, with TRBD1 matching 12 bases. The CDR3 length is 15 residues. Germline CDR1 and CDR2: SGDLS and YYNGEE. The V gene end was trimmed by 6 bases and the J gene end by 6 bases; junction bases not matched to a gene: 6. CDR3 sequence: CASTPGQGAAGELFF. Written as DNA, the CDR3 is TGTGCCAGCACCCCGGGACAGGGGGCGGCCGGGGAGCTGTTTTTT.

This clone was observed a single time. The rearrangement joins TRBV6-1 to TRBJ2-1; perhaps TRBD2 as D (5 bases). Per the germline V gene, CDR1 is MNHNS and CDR2 is SASEGT. The CDR3 sequence is 15 residues long. Trimming cost V 2 bases and J 6 bases, with 14 bases left between them. Here the CDR3 DNA reads TGTGCCAGCAGTGAAATACCAGCGGCCGGCAATGAGCAGTTCTTC. Encoded protein: CASSEIPAAGNEQFF.

V gene TRBV12-5 combines with J gene TRBJ2-3; 15 positions agree with TRBD2. V lost 6 bases and J lost 3; bases outside the gene matches: 7. CDR1 and CDR2 (germline): LGHNT, FRNRAP. The CDR3 is 17 residues long. For the CDR3, the DNA is TGTGCTAGTGGGCGGACTAGCGGGAGGGCCGGAACAGATACGCAGTATTTT. This gives the protein CASGRTSGRAGTDTQYF. Using reference TRBV12-5 and TRBJ2-3 for the parts outside the CDR3, the full variable domain is DARVTQTPRHKVTEMGQEVTMRCQPILGHNTVFWYRQTMMQGLELLAYFRNRAPLDDSGMPKDRFSAEMPDATLATLKIQPSEPRDSAVYFCASGRTSGRAGTDTQYFGPGTRLTVL.

V is TRBV2 and J is TRBJ2-3; 10 bases are a match to TRBD2. CDR1 is SNHLY and CDR2 is FYNNEI in the germline V gene. There are 13 residues in the CDR3. Trimming took 10 bases from V and 2 from J; bases not matched to a gene: 3. CDR3: CATSGGVTDTQYF. The DNA for the CDR3 is TGTGCCACCAGCGGGGGGGTCACAGATACGCAGTATTTT.

This rearrangement joins TRBV28 to TRBJ2-1; no clear D. This CDR3 contains 13 residues. Deletions cut 2 bases from V and 3 bases from J, with 5 bases between. Germline V gives CDR1 MDHEN, CDR2 SYDVKM. CDR3 nucleotides: TGTGCCAGCAGTTTAATAAACTACAATGAGCAGTTCTTC. Amino acids: CASSLINYNEQFF.

The chain couples TRBV4-2 to TRBJ1-2; D not resolved. V was shortened by 1 base and J by 5 bases, with 11 bases between the two germline ends. Germline CDR1 LGHNA, CDR2 YNFKEQ. CDR3 length: 14 residues. The CDR3 sequence is CASSQGVEGYGYTF. CDR3 sequence (DNA): TGTGCCAGCAGCCAAGGGGTGGAGGGTTATGGCTACACCTTC.

The chain employs TRBV6-6 and TRBJ1-5; D perhaps matches TRBD1 (6 bases). With 4 bases removed from V and 2 bases from J, the gap between germline ends came to 12 bases. The CDR3 length is 15 residues. CDR1 is MNHNY, CDR2 SVGAGI, per germline (reference sequence). CDR3 region: CASSSGVVGNQPQHF. As DNA, the CDR3 is TGTGCCAGCAGTTCAGGGGTGGTTGGCAATCAGCCCCAGCATTTT.

This clone occurred once. The chain has TRBV12-5 and TRBJ2-3; a possible D gene is TRBD1 (5 bases). Germline V lookup: CDR1 LGHNT, CDR2 FRNRAP. The length of the CDR3 is 15 residues. Trimming removed 10 bases at V and 1 base at J, with 18 bases between. CDR3 in DNA: TGTGCTACTGACAGATACTCGGCTGGCACAGATACGCAGTATTTT. As protein: CATDRYSAGTDTQYF.

The rearrangement joins TRBV28 to TRBJ2-7; tentative D call: TRBD1 (7 bases). Per germline, CDR1 MDHEN and CDR2 SYDVKM. The length of the CDR3 is 13 residues. With 6 bases removed from V and 6 bases from J, the gap between germline ends came to 15 bases. The CDR3: CASSQTGRREQYF. In DNA form, the CDR3 reads TGTGCCAGCAGCCAGACAGGGAGGCGCGAGCAGTACTTC.

The gene calls are TRBV24-1 and TRBJ2-1; D might be TRBD1 (8 bases). This CDR3 is built from 16 residues. Germline-derived CDR1 and CDR2 are KGHDR and SFDVKD. V was shortened by 1 base and J by 5 bases, with 14 bases between the two germline ends. The CDR3 protein is CATSDLTGGADNEQFF. The CDR3 DNA sequence: TGTGCCACCAGTGATTTAACAGGGGGGGCCGACAATGAGCAGTTCTTC.

V usage is TRBV13 and J usage is TRBJ2-1; TRBD1 is a possible D gene (6 bases). CDR1 and CDR2 from the germline V gene are PRHDT and FYEKMQ (reference sequence). With 4 bases removed from V and 7 bases from J, the gap between germline ends came to 17 bases. The CDR3 runs 15 residues. CDR3 bases: TGTGCCAGCAGCTCCTGGACAGAGGGATGGAATGAGCAGTTCTTC. Amino acid sequence: CASSSWTEGWNEQFF. The whole variable domain, remainder taken from reference TRBV13 and TRBJ2-1, is AAGVIQSPRHLIKEKRETATLKCYPIPRHDTVYWYQQGPGQDPQFLISFYEKMQSDKGSIPDRFSAQQFSDYHSELNMSSLELGDSALYFCASSSWTEGWNEQFFGPGTRLTVL.

The CDR3 DNA reads as TGTGCCACTCTAGCGGGGAATTTCTACGAGCAGTACTTC. Translation: CATLAGNFYEQYF. The V and J genes are TRBV28 and TRBJ2-7; TRBD2 aligns across 9 bases. Germline CDR1 reads MDHEN; CDR2 reads SYDVKM. The V segment lost 10 bases and the J segment 3 bases; nucleotides outside the gene matches: 7. The CDR3 spans 13 residues.

The V gene is TRBV29-1, the J gene TRBJ1-2; D uncertain. Germline V gene sequence: CDR1 SQVTM, CDR2 ANQGSEA. Trimming took 6 bases from V and 2 from J, leaving 10 bases between them. CDR3 length: 12 residues. CDR3 amino acids: CSVLDGNYGYTF. Here the CDR3 DNA reads TGCAGCGTCCTTGACGGGAACTATGGCTACACCTTC. Filled out from reference TRBV29-1 and TRBJ1-2, the complete variable domain reads SAVISQKPSRDICQRGTSLTIQCQVDSQVTMMFWYRQQPGQSLTLIATANQGSEATYESGFVIDKFPISRPNLTFSTLTVSNMSPEDSSIYLCSVLDGNYGYTFGSGTRLTVV.

The chain has TRBV4-2 and TRBJ1-1; D is unresolved. Trimming removed 8 bases from V and 1 base from J, with 17 bases in between. Germline-derived CDR1 and CDR2 are LGHNA and YNFKEQ. The CDR3 is made up of 15 amino acids. The CDR3 is CASAQVGFGNTEAFF. Here the CDR3 DNA reads TGTGCCAGCGCCCAGGTCGGGTTCGGGAACACTGAAGCTTTCTTT.

The J gene is TRBJ1-1, the V gene TRBV7-9, with 7 bases lining up with TRBD1. The CDR3 covers 14 residues. V lost 7 bases and J lost 0; bases outside the gene matches: 5. CDR1 and CDR2 (germline): SEHNR, FQNEAQ (reference sequence). CDR3 region: CASTQDRLNTEAFF. For the CDR3, the DNA is TGTGCCAGCACTCAGGACAGGTTGAACACTGAAGCTTTCTTT.

This chain connects TRBV28 to TRBJ1-3; no reliable D call. The V end was cut by 3 bases, the J end by 4 bases, with 13 bases between. Germline CDR1 reads MDHEN; CDR2 reads SYDVKM. The CDR3 consists of 15 residues. The CDR3 loop is CASSFPPPEGNTIYF. The CDR3 DNA reads as TGTGCCAGCAGTTTTCCACCTCCGGAGGGAAACACCATATATTTT.

This chain connects TRBV5-5 to TRBJ2-3; TRBD1 is a possible D gene (6 bases). The CDR3 covers 14 residues. With 0 bases removed from V and 3 bases from J, the gap between germline ends came to 8 bases. The V gene's germline CDR1 is SGHKS and CDR2 YYEKEE (reference sequence). Here the CDR3 DNA reads TGTGCCAGCAGCTTGGCAGGGGTGACAGATACGCAGTATTTT. This codes for CASSLAGVTDTQYF.

The V and J genes are TRBV5-8 and TRBJ1-2; D ambiguous. The CDR3 runs to 16 residues. Germline V gene data show CDR1 as SGHTS and CDR2 as YDEGEE. Trimming removed 3 bases from V and 4 bases from J, with 19 bases in between. CDR3 sequence: CASSSGGVLGGYGYTF. The CDR3 bases are TGTGCCAGCAGCTCGGGCGGAGTCCTTGGAGGCTATGGCTACACCTTC.

The chain has TRBV3-1 (or the pseudogene TRBV3-2) and TRBJ2-2; 9 bases match TRBD2. The CDR3 is 14 residues long. V lost 5 bases and J lost 6; bases outside the gene matches: 4. Germline V gene sequence: CDR1 LGHDT, CDR2 YNNKEL (reference sequence). CDR3 residues: CASSGGGGAGELFF. As DNA, the CDR3 is TGTGCCAGCAGCGGCGGGGGGGGCGCCGGGGAGCTGTTTTTT.

The rearrangement uses TRBV5-6 and TRBJ2-7; a weak D match, TRBD1 (6 bases). The V gene's germline CDR1 is SGHDT and CDR2 YYEEEE. The V end lost 10 bases, the J end lost 3 bases, and 14 bases lay between the germline ends. The CDR3 runs 12 residues. DNA for the CDR3: TGTGCCTCCAGCTTAGGGGGCTACGAGCAGTACTTC. It is translated as CASSLGGYEQYF.

The gene calls are TRBV12-3 or TRBV12-4 and TRBJ1-2, with 9 bases fitting TRBD1. The V and J ends lost 6 bases and 5 bases, in that order; junction bases with no gene match: 4. The CDR3 covers 13 residues. The CDR3 loop reads CASSLGTGYGYTF. The CDR3 bases are TGTGCCAGCAGCCTAGGGACAGGGTATGGCTACACCTTC.

This clone was counted once. The J gene is TRBJ1-6, the V gene TRBV11-2; tentative D call: TRBD1 (6 bases). V was clipped by 5 bases and J by 9 bases, with 8 bases between them. This CDR3 comprises 12 residues. The germline gives CDR1 SGHAT, CDR2 FQNNGV. The CDR3 loop is CASSHRVSPLHF. The CDR3 coding sequence is TGTGCCAGCAGCCACAGGGTTTCACCCCTCCACTTT.

The V call is TRBV4-3, the J call TRBJ1-4; D is uncertain. From germline, CDR1 is LGHNA and CDR2 YSLEER. The CDR3 totals 15 residues. The V end lost 3 bases, the J end lost 3 bases, and 11 bases lay between the germline ends. Written as DNA, the CDR3 is TGCGCCAGCAGCCAGGAGGGAATCTCTAATGAAAAACTGTTTTTT. Amino acids: CASSQEGISNEKLFF.

This clone was seen just once. The chain uses TRBV11-2 and TRBJ1-6; no clear D gene. Germline CDR1 and CDR2: SGHAT and FQNNGV. V was trimmed by 2 bases and J by 10 bases, leaving 15 bases between them. The CDR3 is 15 amino acids. DNA of the CDR3: TGTGCCAGCAGCTTAACCTTCCAGGATCTGTCACCCCTCCACTTT. Amino acids: CASSLTFQDLSPLHF.

This sequence joins TRBV3-1 (or the pseudogene TRBV3-2) and TRBJ2-5, with TRBD1 matching 8 bases. CDR3 length: 15 residues. Germline assignment: CDR1 LGHDT and CDR2 YNNKEL (reference sequence). Trimming cost V 2 bases and J 5 bases; bases outside gene matches: 7. The chain's CDR3 is CASSQNTGGRETQYF. As DNA, the CDR3 is TGTGCCAGCAGCCAAAATACAGGGGGGAGGGAGACCCAGTACTTC.

The chain links TRBV7-9 to TRBJ1-1; no definite D call. The V end was cut by 5 bases, the J end by 7 bases, with 17 bases between. The germline gives CDR1 SEHNR, CDR2 FQNEAQ (reference sequence). This CDR3 has 14 amino acids. The CDR3 nucleotides are TGTGCCAGCAGCCCCGGACTGTGGGATGGTGAAGCTTTCTTT. This codes for CASSPGLWDGEAFF.

The V gene is TRBV5-1, the J gene TRBJ2-2; weak D call: TRBD1 (6 bases). Trimming pared 3 bases from V and 4 bases from J, leaving 10 bases between. This CDR3 is built from 14 residues. Germline V gives CDR1 SGHRS, CDR2 YFSETQ. CDR3 region: CASSSLGGTGELFF. CDR3 DNA: TGCGCCAGCAGCTCACTAGGGGGCACCGGGGAGCTGTTTTTT.

The V call is TRBV28, the J call TRBJ2-7; D is uncertain. The V gene's germline CDR1 is MDHEN and CDR2 SYDVKM. CDR3 length: 14 amino acids. Trimming removed 7 bases at V and 3 bases at J, with 16 bases between. The CDR3 loop is CASMTPAFDYEQYF. The CDR3 coding sequence is TGTGCCAGCATGACACCCGCATTTGACTACGAGCAGTACTTC.

CDR3 amino acids: CASSYDLTGTGELFF. CDR3 bases: TGTGCCAGCAGTTACGACCTGACAGGGACCGGGGAGCTGTTTTTT. The rearrangement links TRBV6-2 or TRBV6-3 to TRBJ2-2; 7 nucleotides agree with TRBD1. This CDR3 is 15 amino acids long. The germline gives CDR1 MNHEY, CDR2 SVGEGT. Trimming cost V 2 bases and J 5 bases; bases outside gene matches: 5.

The rearrangement links TRBV28 to TRBJ2-7, with 8 bases matching TRBD1. Trimming took 7 bases from V and 4 from J; bases not matched to a gene: 15. The CDR3 totals 16 residues. Germline V gives CDR1 MDHEN, CDR2 SYDVKM. CDR3 coding DNA: TGTGCCAGCACAACCTCCCCGGGACAGGAGACATACGAGCAGTACTTC. This codes for CASTTSPGQETYEQYF.